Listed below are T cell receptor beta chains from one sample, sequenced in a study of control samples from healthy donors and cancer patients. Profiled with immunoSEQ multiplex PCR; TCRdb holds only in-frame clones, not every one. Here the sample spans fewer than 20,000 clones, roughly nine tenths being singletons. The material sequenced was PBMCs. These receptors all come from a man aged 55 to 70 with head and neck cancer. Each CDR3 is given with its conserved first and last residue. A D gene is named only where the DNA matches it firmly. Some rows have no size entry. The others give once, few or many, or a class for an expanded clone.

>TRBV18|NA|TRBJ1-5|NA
TGTGCCAGCTCAGACAGATACAATCAGCCCCAGCATTTT
CASSDRYNQPQHF
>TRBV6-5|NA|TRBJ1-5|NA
TGTGCCAGCACCGGGGGGAGGTTCCAGCCCCAGCATTTT
CASTGGRFQPQHF
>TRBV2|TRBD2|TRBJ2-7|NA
TGTGCCAGCAGTGAGTCAGCGGGGGGGCCCCACGAGCAGTACTTC
CASSESAGGPHEQYF
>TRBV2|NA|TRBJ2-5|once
TGTGCCAGCAGTGAGCAGGGCCGGGAGACCCAGTACTTC
CASSEQGRETQYF
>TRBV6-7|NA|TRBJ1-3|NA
TGTGCCAGCAGTCCCCCACGAAACACCATATATTTT
CASSPPRNTIYF
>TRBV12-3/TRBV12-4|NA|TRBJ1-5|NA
TGTGCCAGCAGAGTCGGCAATCAGCCCCAGCATTTT
CASRVGNQPQHF
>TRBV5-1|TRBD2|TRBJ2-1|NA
TGCGCCAGCAGCTTGGGTGCGGGGGGCTACAATGAGCAGTTCTTC
CASSLGAGGYNEQFF
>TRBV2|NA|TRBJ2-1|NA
TGTGCCAGCAGTGATAACCAGGACAGAATTACGAACAATGAGCAGTTCTTC
CASSDNQDRITNNEQFF
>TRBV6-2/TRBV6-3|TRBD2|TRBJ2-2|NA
TGTGCCAGCAGTATAAGCGGGGTCGTCACCGGGGAGCTGTTTTTT
CASSISGVVTGELFF
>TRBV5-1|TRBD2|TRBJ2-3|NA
TGCGCCAGCAGCTTGGACGCTAGCGGGGGGGCAGATACGCAGTATTTT
CASSLDASGGADTQYF
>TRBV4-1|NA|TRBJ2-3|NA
TGCGCCAGCAGCCCTAAGGGGGTCAGCACAGATACGCAGTATTTT
CASSPKGVSTDTQYF
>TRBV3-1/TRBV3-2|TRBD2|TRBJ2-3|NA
TGTGCCAGCAGCCGTCCCGGGGGGGGCACAGATACGCAGTATTTT
CASSRPGGGTDTQYF
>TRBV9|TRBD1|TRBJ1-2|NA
TGTGCCAGCAGCGGACGAGGTTCGACAGGGAGGATGAAGGCCTATGGCTACACCTTC
CASSGRGSTGRMKAYGYTF
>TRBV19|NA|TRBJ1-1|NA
TGTGCCAGTAGTACCAAGATAACAGGGAACACTGAAGCTTTCTTT
CASSTKITGNTEAFF